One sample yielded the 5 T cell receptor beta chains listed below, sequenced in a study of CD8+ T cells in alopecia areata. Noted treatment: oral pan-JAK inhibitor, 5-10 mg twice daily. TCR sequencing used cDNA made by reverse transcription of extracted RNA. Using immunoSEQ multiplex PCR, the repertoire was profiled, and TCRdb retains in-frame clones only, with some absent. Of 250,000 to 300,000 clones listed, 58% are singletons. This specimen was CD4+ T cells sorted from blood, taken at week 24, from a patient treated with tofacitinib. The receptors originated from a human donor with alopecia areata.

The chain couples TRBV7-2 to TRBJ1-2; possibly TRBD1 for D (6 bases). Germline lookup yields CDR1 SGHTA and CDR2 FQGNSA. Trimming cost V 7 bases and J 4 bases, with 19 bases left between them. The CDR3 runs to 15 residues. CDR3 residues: CASTGGGAETYGYTF. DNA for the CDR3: TGTGCCAGCACCGGCGGGGGGGCTGAAACCTATGGCTACACCTTC.

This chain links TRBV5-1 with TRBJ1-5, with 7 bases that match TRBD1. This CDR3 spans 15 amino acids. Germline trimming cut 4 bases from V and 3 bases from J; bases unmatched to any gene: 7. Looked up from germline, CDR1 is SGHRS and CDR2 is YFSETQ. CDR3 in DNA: TGCGCCAGCAGCCCCGGGACAGCCCTCAATCAGCCCCAGCATTTT. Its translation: CASSPGTALNQPQHF. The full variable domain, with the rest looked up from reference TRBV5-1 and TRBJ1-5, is KAGVTQTPRYLIKTRGQQVTLSCSPISGHRSVSWYQQTPGQGLQFLFEYFSETQRNKGNFPGRFSGRQFSNSRSEMNVSTLELGDSALYLCASSPGTALNQPQHFGDGTRLSIL.

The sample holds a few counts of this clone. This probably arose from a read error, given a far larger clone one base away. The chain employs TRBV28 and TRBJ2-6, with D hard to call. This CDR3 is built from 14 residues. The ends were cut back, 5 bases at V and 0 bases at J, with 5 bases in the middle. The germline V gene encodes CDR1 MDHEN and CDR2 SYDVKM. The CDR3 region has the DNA TGTGCCAGCAGTCCCCCCTCTGGGGCCAACGTCCTGACTTTC. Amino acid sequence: CASSPPSGANVLTF.

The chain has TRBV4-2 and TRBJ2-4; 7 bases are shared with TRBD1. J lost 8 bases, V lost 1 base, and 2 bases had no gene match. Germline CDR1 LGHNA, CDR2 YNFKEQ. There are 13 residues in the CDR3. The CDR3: CASSQVTGDIQYF. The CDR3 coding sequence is TGTGCCAGCAGCCAAGTTACAGGGGACATTCAGTACTTC.

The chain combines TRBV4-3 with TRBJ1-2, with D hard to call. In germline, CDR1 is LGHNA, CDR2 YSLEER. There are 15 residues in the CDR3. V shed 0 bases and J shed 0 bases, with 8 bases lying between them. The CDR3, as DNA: TGCGCCAGCAGCCAAGATGGGCACTCTAACTATGGCTACACCTTC. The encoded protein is CASSQDGHSNYGYTF.